The 2 T cell receptor beta chains below come from one sample, sequenced in a study of T cells in localized non-small cell lung cancer. This table comes from immunoSEQ multiplex PCR, and its TCRdb copy is limited to in-frame clones, with some not included. The table has around 40,000 clones, roughly four fifths seen once. The sample here was PBMCs, taken before any cancer treatment. The receptor source for this set is a man aged 40 to 70 with stage II lung adenocarcinoma.

The chain links TRBV7-9 to TRBJ2-5; the match to TRBD1 covers 7 bases. The germline V gene has CDR1 SEHNR and CDR2 FQNEAQ (reference sequence). CDR3 size: 14 residues. The J segment lost 2 bases and the V segment lost 5 bases, leaving 5 bases of the junction unmatched. In DNA form, the CDR3 reads TGTGCCAGCAGCAATACAGGGGCGCAAGAGACCCAGTACTTC. Amino acids: CASSNTGAQETQYF.

V is TRBV6-1 and J is TRBJ1-2, with unresolved D. CDR1 and CDR2 from the germline V gene are MNHNS and SASEGT. CDR3 length equals 13 residues. Trimming stripped 8 bases from V and 1 base from J, with 11 bases between. The CDR3 DNA reads TGTGCCAGCGCTCGAGGGATTAACTATGGCTACACCTTC. This encodes CASARGINYGYTF.